The TCR beta chain described here comes from a study of blood T cell repertoires in COVID-19. Looking at the study overall: Both acute and convalescent COVID-19 samples were obtained from the United States, Italy and Spain. PBMCs, B-cell-depleted T cells, or T cells provided the cDNA or gDNA that made up the material.

Unmatched junction bases numbered 14, after V lost 4 bases and J lost 8 bases. This CDR3 is built from 16 residues. Germline V gene data show CDR1 as GTSNPN and CDR2 as SVGIG (reference sequence). Authors' data handling: From reference gene primer amplification, estimates of nucleated cell counts were derived. Repertoires were generated with immunoSEQ multiplex PCR, while TCRdb's copy carries only in-frame clones and drops some. V, J and clone size were drawn from that table, and D and trimming were deduced from the DNA. Among some 20,000 clones listed, 70% to 80% were seen once. This clonotype was obtained from a man at least 80 years old with acute or convalescent COVID-19. The chain recombines TRBV30 with TRBJ1-6, with 7 bases matching TRBD1. Sample: peripheral blood. CDR3 sequence (DNA): TGTGCCTGGAAAAAGGCGGGGAACGACAGGGATTCACCCCTCCACTTT. It specifies CAWKKAGNDRDSPLHF.